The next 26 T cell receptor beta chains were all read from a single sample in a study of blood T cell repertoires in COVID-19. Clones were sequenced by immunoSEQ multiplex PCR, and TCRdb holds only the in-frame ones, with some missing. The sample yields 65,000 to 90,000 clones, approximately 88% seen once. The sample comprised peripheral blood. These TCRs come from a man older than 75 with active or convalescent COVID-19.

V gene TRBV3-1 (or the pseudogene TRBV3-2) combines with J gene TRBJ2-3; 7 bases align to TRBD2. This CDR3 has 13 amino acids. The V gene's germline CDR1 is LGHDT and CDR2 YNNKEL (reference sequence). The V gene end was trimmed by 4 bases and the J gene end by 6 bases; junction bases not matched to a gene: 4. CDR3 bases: TGTGCCAGCAGCCGAGGGCGGGGGGATACGCAGTATTTT. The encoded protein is CASSRGRGDTQYF.

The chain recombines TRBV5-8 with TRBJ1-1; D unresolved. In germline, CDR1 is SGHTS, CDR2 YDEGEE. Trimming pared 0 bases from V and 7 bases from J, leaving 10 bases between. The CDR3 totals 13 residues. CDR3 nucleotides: TGTGCCAGCAGCTTGGGGGTTGGGCGTGAAGCTTTCTTT. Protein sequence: CASSLGVGREAFF.

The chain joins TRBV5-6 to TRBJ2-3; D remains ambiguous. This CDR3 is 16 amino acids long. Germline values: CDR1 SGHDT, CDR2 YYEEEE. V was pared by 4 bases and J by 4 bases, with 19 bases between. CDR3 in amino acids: CASSPPGPSRADTQYF. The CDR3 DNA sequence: TGTGCCAGCAGCCCTCCGGGTCCCTCACGGGCAGATACGCAGTATTTT. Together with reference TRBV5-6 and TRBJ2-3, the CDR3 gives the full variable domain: DAGVTQSPTHLIKTRGQQVTLRCSPKSGHDTVSWYQQALGQGPQFIFQYYEEEERQRGNFPDRFSGHQFPNYSSELNVNALLLGDSALYLCASSPPGPSRADTQYFGPGTRLTVL.

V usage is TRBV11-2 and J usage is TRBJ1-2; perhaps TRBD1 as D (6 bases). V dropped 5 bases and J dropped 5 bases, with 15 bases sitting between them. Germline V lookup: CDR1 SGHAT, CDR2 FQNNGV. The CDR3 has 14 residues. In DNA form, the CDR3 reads TGTGCCAGCAGCCAGGGACATCTGCCTTATGGCTACACCTTC. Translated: CASSQGHLPYGYTF. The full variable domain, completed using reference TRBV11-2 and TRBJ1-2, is EAGVAQSPRYKIIEKRQSVAFWCNPISGHATLYWYQQILGQGPKLLIQFQNNGVVDDSQLPKDRFSAERLKGVDSTLKIQPAKLEDSAVYLCASSQGHLPYGYTFGSGTRLTVV.

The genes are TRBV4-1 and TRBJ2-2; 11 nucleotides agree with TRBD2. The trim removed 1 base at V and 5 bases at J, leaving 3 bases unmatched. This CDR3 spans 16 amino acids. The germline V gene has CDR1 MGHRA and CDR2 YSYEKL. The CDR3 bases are TGCGCCAGCAGCCAAGTAGCGGGGGGGATTACCGGGGAGCTGTTTTTT. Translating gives CASSQVAGGITGELFF.

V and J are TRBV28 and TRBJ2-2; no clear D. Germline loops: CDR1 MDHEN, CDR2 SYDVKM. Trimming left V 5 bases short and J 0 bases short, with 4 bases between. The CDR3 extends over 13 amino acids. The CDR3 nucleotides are TGTGCCAGCAGTAACTCGAACACCGGGGAGCTGTTTTTT. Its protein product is CASSNSNTGELFF. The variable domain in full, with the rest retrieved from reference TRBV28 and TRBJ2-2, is DVKVTQSSRYLVKRTGEKVFLECVQDMDHENMFWYRQDPGLGLRLIYFSYDVKMKEKGDIPEGYSVSREKKERFSLILESASTNQTSMYLCASSNSNTGELFFGEGSRLTVL.

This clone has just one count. The CDR3 loop reads CASSPPGTSGFAETQYF. The DNA of the CDR3 is TGTGCCAGCTCACCACCGGGGACTAGCGGGTTTGCGGAGACCCAGTACTTC. The chain is built from TRBV18 and TRBJ2-5; TRBD2 agrees at 12 bases. Germline V lookup: CDR1 KGHSH, CDR2 LQKENI. This CDR3 has 17 amino acids. J was trimmed by 5 bases and V by 0 bases; bases with no gene match: 7. Drawing the rest from reference TRBV18 and TRBJ2-5, the complete variable domain is NAGVMQNPRHLVRRRGQEARLRCSPMKGHSHVYWYRQLPEEGLKFMVYLQKENIIDESGMPKERFSAEFPKEGPSILRIQQVVRGDSAAYFCASSPPGTSGFAETQYFGPGTRLLVL.

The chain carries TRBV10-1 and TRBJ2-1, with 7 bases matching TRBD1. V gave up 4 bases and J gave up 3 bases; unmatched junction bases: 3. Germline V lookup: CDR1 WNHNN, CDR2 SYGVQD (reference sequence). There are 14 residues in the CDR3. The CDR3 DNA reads TGCGCCAGCAGTGTCGGGACAGTCTACAATGAGCAGTTCTTC. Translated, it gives CASSVGTVYNEQFF.

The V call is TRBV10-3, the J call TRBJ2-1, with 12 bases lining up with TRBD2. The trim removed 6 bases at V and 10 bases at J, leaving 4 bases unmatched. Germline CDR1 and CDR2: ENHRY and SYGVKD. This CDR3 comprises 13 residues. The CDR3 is CAIRRTSGDEQFF. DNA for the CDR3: TGTGCCATCAGAAGGACTAGCGGGGACGAGCAGTTCTTC.

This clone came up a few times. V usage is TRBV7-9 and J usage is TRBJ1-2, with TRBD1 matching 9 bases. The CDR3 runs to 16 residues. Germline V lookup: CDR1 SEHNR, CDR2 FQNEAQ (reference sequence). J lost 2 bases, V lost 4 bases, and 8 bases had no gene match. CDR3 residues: CASSSTGTGKNYGYTF. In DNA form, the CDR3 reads TGTGCCAGCAGCTCGACCGGGACAGGGAAAAACTATGGCTACACCTTC.

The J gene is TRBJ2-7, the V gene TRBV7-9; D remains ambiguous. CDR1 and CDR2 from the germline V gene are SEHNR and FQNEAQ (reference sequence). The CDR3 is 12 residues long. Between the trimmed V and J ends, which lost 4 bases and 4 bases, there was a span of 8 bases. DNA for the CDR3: TGTGCCAGCAGCTCCTATGATTACGAGCAGTACTTC. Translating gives CASSSYDYEQYF.

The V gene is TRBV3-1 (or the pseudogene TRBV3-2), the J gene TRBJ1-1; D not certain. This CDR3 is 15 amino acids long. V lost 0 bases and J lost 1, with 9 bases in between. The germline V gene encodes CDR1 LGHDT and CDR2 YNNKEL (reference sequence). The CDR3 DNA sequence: TGTGCCAGCAGCCAAGATCGTGGCGGGAACACTGAAGCTTTCTTT. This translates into CASSQDRGGNTEAFF.

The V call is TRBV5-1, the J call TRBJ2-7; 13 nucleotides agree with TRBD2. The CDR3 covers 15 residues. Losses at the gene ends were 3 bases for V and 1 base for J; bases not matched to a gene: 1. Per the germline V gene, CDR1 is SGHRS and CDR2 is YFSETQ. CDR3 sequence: CASSWTSGGSYEQYF. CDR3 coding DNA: TGCGCCAGCAGCTGGACTAGCGGGGGTTCCTACGAGCAGTACTTC.

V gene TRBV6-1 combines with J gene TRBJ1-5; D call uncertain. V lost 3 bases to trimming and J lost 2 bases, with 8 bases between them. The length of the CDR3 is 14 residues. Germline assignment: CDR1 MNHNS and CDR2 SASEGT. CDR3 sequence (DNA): TGTGCCAGCAGTGATTTAGGAGGCAATCAGCCCCAGCATTTT. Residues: CASSDLGGNQPQHF.

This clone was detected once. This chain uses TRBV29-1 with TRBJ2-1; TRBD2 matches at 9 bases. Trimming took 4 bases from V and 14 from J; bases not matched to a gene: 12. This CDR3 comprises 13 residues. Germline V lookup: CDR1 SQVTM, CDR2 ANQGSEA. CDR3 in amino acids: CSVGSAGGPPEFF. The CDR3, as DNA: TGCAGCGTTGGGTCGGCGGGGGGGCCCCCGGAGTTCTTC.

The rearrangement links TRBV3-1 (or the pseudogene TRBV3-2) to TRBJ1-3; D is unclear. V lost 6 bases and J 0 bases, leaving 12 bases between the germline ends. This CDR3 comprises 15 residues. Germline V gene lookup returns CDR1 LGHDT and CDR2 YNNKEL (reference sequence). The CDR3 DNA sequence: TGTGCCAGCAGTAAAGGAGGCGGCTCTGGAAACACCATATATTTT. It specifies CASSKGGGSGNTIYF.

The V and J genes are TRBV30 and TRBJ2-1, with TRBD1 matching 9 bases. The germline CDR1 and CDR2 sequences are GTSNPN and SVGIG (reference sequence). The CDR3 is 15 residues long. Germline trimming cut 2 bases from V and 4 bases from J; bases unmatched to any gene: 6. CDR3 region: CAWSRDRALYNEQFF. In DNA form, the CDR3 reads TGTGCCTGGAGTCGGGACAGGGCTTTATACAATGAGCAGTTCTTC.

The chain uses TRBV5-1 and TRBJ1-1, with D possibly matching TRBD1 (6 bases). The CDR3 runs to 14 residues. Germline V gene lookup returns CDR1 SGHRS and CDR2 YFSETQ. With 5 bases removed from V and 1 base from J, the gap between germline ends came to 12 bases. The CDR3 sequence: CASRTGQPNTEAFF. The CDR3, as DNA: TGCGCCAGCAGAACAGGACAGCCGAACACTGAAGCTTTCTTT.

CDR3 nucleotide sequence: TGTGCCAGCAGCCGAAAGACAGGGTTGGATACGCAGTATTTT. Protein: CASSRKTGLDTQYF. The V gene is TRBV11-3, the J gene TRBJ2-3, with 7 bases aligning to TRBD1. This CDR3 comprises 14 residues. Trimming cost V 5 bases and J 6 bases; bases outside gene matches: 8. In germline, CDR1 is SGHNT, CDR2 YENEEA. Filled out from reference TRBV11-3 and TRBJ2-3, the complete variable domain reads EAGVVQSPRYKIIEKKQPVAFWCNPISGHNTLYWYLQNLGQGPELLIRYENEEAVDDSQLPKDRFSAERLKGVDSTLKIQPAELGDSAVYLCASSRKTGLDTQYFGPGTRLTVL.

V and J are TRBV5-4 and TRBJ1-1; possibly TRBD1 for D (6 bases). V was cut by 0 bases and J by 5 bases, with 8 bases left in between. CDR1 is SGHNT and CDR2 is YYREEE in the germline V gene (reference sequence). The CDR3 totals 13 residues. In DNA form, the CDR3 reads TGTGCCAGCAGCTTGGGGGGGCCGACTGAAGCTTTCTTT. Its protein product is CASSLGGPTEAFF. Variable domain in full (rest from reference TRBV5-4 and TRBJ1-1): ETGVTQSPTHLIKTRGQQVTLRCSSQSGHNTVSWYQQALGQGPQFIFQYYREEENGRGNFPPRFSGLQFPNYSSELNVNALELDDSALYLCASSLGGPTEAFFGQGTRLTVV.

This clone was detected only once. This CDR3 reads CASSSRGARSNEQFF. The CDR3 bases are TGTGCCAGCAGTTCAAGGGGCGCGCGATCCAATGAGCAGTTCTTC. This chain joins TRBV27 and TRBJ2-1; tentatively, D is TRBD1 (5 bases). Trimming left V 4 bases short and J 6 bases short, with 16 bases between. This CDR3 region has 15 residues. Looked up from germline, CDR1 is MNHEY and CDR2 is SMNVEV (reference sequence).

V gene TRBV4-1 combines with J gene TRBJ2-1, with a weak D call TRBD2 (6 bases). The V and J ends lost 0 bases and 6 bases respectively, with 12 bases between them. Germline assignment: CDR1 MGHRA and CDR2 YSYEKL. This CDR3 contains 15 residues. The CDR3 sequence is CASSQDAGLSNEQFF. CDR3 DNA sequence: TGCGCCAGCAGCCAAGATGCGGGGCTGAGCAATGAGCAGTTCTTC.

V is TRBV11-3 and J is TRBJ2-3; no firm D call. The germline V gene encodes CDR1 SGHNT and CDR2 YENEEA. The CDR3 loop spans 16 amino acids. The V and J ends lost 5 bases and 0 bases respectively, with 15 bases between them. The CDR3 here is CASSPRLGSSTDTQYF. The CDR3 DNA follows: TGTGCCAGCAGCCCCAGACTCGGCTCTAGCACAGATACGCAGTATTTT.

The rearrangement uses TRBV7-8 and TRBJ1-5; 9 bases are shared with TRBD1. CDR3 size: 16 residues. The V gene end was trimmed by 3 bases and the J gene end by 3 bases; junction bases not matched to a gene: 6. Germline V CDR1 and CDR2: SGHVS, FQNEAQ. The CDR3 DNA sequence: TGTGCCAGCAGCTTCGCCGGGACAGGGATCAATCAGCCCCAGCATTTT. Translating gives CASSFAGTGINQPQHF. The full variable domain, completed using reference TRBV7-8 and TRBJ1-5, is GAGVSQSPRYKVAKRGQDVALRCDPISGHVSLFWYQQALGQGPEFLTYFQNEAQLDKSGLPSDRFFAERPEGSVSTLKIQRTQQEDSAVYLCASSFAGTGINQPQHFGDGTRLSIL.

The CDR3 DNA sequence: TGTGCCAGCAGACGTTGGGTTGGAGCCGATCAGCCCCAGCATTTT. Translated: CASRRWVGADQPQHF. V and J are TRBV5-6 and TRBJ1-5; D remains unclear. The ends were cut back, 5 bases at V and 5 bases at J, with 17 bases in the middle. Germline V lookup: CDR1 SGHDT, CDR2 YYEEEE. The CDR3 spans 15 residues.

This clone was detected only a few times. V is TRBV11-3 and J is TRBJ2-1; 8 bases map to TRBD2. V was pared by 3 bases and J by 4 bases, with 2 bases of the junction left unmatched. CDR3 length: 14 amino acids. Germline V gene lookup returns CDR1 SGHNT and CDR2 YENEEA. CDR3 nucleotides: TGTGCCAGCAGCTTGCGGGGGGTATACAATGAGCAGTTCTTC. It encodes CASSLRGVYNEQFF.